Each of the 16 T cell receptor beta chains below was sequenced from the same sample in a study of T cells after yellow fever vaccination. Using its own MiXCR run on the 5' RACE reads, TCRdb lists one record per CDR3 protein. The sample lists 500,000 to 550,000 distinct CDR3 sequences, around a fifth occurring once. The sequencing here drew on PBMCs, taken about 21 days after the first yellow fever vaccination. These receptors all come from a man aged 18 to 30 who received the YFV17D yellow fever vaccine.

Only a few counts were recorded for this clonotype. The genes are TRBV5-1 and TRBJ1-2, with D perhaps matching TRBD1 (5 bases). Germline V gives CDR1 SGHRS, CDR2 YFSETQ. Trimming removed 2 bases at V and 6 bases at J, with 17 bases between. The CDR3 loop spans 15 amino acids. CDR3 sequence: CASSFSGTPGNGYTF. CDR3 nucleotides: TGCGCCAGCAGCTTCTCCGGGACTCCGGGTAATGGCTACACCTTC.

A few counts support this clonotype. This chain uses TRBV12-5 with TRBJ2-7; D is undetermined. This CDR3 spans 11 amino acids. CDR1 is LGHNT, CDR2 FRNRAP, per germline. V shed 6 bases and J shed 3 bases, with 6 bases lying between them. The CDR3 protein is CASGKSYEQYV. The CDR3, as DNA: TGTGCTAGTGGGAAGAGCTACGAGCAGTACGTC.

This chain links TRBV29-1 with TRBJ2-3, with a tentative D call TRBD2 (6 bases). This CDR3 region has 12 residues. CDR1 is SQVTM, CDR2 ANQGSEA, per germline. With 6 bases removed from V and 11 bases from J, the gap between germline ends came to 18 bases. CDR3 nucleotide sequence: TGCAGCGTGCCCCGGGACGAAGCGGGGCAGTATTTT. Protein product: CSVPRDEAGQYF.

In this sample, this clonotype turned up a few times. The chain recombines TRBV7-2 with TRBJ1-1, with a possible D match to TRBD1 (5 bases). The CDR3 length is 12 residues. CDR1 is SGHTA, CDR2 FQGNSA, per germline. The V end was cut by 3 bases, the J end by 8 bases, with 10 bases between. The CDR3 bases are TGTGCCAGCAGCTTCAGCGGGGCCGAAGCTTTCTTT. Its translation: CASSFSGAEAFF.

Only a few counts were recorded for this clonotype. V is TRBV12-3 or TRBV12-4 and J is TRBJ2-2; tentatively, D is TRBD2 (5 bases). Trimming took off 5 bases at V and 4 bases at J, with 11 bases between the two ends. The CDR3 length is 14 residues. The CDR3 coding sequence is TGTGCCAGCAGTGCCTTCGGGGTCACCGGGGAGCTGTTTTTT. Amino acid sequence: CASSAFGVTGELFF.

The CDR3 protein is CASSPTGGGETQYF. CDR3 sequence (DNA): TGTGCCAGCAGCCCGACGGGTGGCGGGGAGACCCAGTACTTC. The chain combines TRBV5-6 with TRBJ2-5, with D tentatively TRBD2 (5 bases). Germline-derived CDR1 and CDR2 are SGHDT and YYEEEE. V was trimmed by 4 bases and J by 5 bases, leaving 15 bases between them. This CDR3 region has 14 residues.

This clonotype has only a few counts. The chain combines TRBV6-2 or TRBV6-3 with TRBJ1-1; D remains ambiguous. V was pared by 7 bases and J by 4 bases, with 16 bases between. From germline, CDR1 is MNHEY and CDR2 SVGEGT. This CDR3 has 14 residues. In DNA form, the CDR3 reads TGTGCCAGCACCGAGTCCACGACTAGCACTGAAGCTTTCTTT. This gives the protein CASTESTTSTEAFF.

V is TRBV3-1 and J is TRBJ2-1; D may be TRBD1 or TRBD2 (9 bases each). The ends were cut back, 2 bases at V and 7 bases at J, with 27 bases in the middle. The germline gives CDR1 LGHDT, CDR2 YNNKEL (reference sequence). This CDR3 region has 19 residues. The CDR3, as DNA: TGTGCCAGCAGCCAATGGACAGGGGAAGAGACTAGCGGAGTAAATGAGCAGTTCTTC. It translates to CASSQWTGEETSGVNEQFF.

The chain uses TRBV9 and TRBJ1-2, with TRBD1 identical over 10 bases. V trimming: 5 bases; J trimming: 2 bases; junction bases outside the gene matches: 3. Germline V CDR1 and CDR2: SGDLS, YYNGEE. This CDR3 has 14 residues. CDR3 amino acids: CASRMDRGNYGYTF. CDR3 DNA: TGTGCCAGCAGGATGGACAGGGGGAACTATGGCTACACCTTC.

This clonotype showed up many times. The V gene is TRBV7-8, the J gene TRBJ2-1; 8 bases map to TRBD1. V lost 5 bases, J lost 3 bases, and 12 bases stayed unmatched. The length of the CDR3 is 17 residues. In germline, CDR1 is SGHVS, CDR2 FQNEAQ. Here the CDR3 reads CASSPPRGRQFYNEQFF. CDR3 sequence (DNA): TGTGCCAGCAGCCCACCCAGGGGGCGTCAATTCTACAATGAGCAGTTCTTC.

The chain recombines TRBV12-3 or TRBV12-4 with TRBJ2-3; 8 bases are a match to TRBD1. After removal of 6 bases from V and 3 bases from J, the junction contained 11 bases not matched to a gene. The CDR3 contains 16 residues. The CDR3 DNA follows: TGTGCCAGCAGCAAGACAGGGGAAGGGAGGACAGATACGCAGTATTTT. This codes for CASSKTGEGRTDTQYF.

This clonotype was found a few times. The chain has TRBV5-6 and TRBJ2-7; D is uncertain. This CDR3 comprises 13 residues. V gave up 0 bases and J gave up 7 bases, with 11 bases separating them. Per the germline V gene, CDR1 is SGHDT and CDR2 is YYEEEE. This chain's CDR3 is CASSLDAGQEQYV. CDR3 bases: TGTGCCAGCAGCTTGGATGCAGGTCAGGAGCAGTACGTC.

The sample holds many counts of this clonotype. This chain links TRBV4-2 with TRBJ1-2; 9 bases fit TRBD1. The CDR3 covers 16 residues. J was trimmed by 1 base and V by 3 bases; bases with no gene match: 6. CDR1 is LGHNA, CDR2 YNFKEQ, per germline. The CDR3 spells CASSHLQGAVNYGYTF. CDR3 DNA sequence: TGTGCCAGCAGCCACCTACAGGGGGCGGTTAACTATGGCTACACCTTC.

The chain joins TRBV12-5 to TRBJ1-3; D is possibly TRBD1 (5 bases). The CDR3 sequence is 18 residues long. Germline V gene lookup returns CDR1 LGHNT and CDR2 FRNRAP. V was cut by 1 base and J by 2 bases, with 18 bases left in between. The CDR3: CASGLEGSLRAAGNTIYF. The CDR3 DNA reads TGTGCTAGTGGTTTGGAGGGCTCACTCAGGGCTGCTGGAAACACCATATATTTT.

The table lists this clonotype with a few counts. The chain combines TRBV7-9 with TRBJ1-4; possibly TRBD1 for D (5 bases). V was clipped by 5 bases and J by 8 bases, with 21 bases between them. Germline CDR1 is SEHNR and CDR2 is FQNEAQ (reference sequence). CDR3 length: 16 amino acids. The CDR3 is CASSPPGWGRTEKLFF. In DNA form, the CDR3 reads TGTGCCAGCAGCCCACCAGGGTGGGGTAGGACGGAAAAACTGTTTTTT.

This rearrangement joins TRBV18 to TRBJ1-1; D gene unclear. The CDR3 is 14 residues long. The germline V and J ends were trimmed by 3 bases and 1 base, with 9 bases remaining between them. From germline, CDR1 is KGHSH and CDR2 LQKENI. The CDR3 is CASSPGRENTEAFF. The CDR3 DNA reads TGTGCCAGCTCACCGGGGAGGGAGAACACTGAAGCTTTCTTT.